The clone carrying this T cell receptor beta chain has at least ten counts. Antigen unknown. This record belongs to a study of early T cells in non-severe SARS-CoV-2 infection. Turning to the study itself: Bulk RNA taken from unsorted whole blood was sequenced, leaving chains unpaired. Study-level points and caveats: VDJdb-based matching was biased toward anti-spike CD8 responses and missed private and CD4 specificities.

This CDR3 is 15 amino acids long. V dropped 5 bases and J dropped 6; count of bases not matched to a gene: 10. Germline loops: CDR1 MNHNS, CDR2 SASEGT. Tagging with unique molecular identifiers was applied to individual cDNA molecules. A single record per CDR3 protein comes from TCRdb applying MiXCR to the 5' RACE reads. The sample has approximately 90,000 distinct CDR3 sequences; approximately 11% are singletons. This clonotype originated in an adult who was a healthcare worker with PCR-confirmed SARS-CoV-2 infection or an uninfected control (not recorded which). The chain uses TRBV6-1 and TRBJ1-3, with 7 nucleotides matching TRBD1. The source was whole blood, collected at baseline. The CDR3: CASSPDRETENTIYF. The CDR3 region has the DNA TGTGCCAGCAGTCCAGACAGGGAGACTGAAAACACCATATATTTT.